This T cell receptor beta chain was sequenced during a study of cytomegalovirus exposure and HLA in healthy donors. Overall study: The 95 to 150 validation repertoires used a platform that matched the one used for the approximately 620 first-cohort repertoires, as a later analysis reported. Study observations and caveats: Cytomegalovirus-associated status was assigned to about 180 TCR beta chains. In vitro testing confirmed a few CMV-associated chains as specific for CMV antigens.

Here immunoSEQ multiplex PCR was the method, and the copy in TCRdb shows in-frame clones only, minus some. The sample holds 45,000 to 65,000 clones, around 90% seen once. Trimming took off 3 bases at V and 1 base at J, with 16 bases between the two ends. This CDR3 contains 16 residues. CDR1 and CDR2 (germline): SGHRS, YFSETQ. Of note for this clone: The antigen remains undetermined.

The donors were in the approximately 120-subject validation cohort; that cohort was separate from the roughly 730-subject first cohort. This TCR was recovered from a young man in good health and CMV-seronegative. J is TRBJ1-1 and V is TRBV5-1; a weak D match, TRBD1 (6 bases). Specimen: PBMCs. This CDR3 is CASSSDPGAKNTEAFF. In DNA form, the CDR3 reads TGCGCCAGCAGCTCGGACCCAGGGGCGAAGAACACTGAAGCTTTCTTT.